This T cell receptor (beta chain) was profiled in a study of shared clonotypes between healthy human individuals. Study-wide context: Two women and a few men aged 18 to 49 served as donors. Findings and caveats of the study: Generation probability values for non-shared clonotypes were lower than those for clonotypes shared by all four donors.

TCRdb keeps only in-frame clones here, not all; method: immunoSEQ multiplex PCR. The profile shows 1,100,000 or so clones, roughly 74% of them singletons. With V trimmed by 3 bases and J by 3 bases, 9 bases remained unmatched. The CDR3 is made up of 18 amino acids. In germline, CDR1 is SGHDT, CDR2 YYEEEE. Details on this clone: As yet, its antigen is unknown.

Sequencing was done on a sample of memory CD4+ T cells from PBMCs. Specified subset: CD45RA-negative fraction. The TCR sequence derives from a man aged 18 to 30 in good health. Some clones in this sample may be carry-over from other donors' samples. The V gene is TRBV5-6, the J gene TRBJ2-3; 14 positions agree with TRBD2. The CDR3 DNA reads TGTGCCAGCAGCTCAATTCCCGGGACTAGCGGGAGTACAGATACGCAGTATTTT. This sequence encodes CASSSIPGTSGSTDTQYF.